This T cell receptor (beta chain) was captured in a study of cytomegalovirus exposure and HLA in healthy donors (dated by TCRdb to 2016 to 2017). Background for the entire study: An earlier analysis of fewer than 750 of the donors reported about 260 Gb of sequence data and 117 million unique TCR beta sequences obtained from around 190 million T cells. To decide whether each TCR beta V gene segment behaved as functional or pseudogenic, an earlier analysis of some 600 of the donors relied on high-throughput TCR beta sequencing. A later analysis re-analyzed previously published TCR beta repertoires from several hundred donors and added high-resolution HLA genotyping to study TCR occurrence patterns. The aim of the study was to test whether cataloging public T cell receptors could identify signatures of past pathogen exposure. The genetic ancestry cluster associated with self-reported Caucasian donors included approximately 85% of the roughly 360 genotyped donors. Every discovery cohort repertoire had been produced on one sequencing platform. The study profiled the T cell repertoires of fewer than 850 subjects by immunosequencing and related them to cytomegalovirus serostatus. To predict cytomegalovirus infection status, the study brought together high-throughput TCR immunosequencing, statistical association of individual TCRs with disease status, and machine learning. In the later analysis, no new phenotypic data were used to find candidate immune exposures; instead, reliance was placed on TCR beta sequences and their occurrence across donors. In addition to the first cohort of 666 subjects, a separate validation cohort of 120 different subjects was used. A later genetic analysis used genome-wide SNP genotypes for about 60% of the roughly 700 donors, treating that subset as a discovery cohort. Among about 390 genotyped donors of the cohort, an average of approximately 240,000 unique TCR beta nucleotide sequences were sequenced per donor, 15% to 20% of them non-productive. Five DR-DQ haplotypes were treated as single units for association and clustering because of strong linkage in the cohort. An early release that covered approximately 600 HLA-typed donors contained approximately 300 gigabases of sequencing data and tens of millions of unique TCR sequences. The number of typed donors differed by locus: about 620-630 for A, B, C, DRB1 and DQB1; 500 to 550 for DQA1; 606 for DPA1; and some 430 for DPB1. HLA typing covered class I and class II loci at four-digit resolution. Donor age, sex, ethnicity and CMV serostatus were collected together with the repertoire data.

Libraries came from the immunoSEQ multiplex PCR assay. A mixture of 60 forward primers for TCR Vbeta segments and 13 reverse primers for TCR Jbeta segments was used in the multiplex PCR. Amplification of the CDR3 region of rearranged TCR beta genes was performed with a multiplex PCR assay on genomic DNA. The Illumina HiSeq System was used to sequence the amplified TCR beta libraries as 87-base-pair reads. Regarding the original processing steps: A later analysis counted about 80 million unique TCR beta chains across the 666 repertoires, and 9 million to 14 million of these chains were shared by at least two donors. Raw reads were error-corrected and collapsed into unique sequences with a nearest-neighbor algorithm that merged closely related sequences to remove PCR and sequencing errors. To assign V, D and J gene segments, CDR3 sequences were aligned to IMGT reference sequences. For a sequence to be retained, a match of at least six nucleotides was required to both a V gene segment and a J gene segment. Rearrangements were classified as productive when the CDR3 lacked stop codons and remained in frame with V and J, and all other rearrangements were classified as non-productive. Following IMGT convention, CDR3 was defined as the stretch from the second conserved V-encoded cysteine to the conserved J-encoded phenylalanine. The earlier analysis of about 500 of the donors excluded sequences that lacked an unambiguous match to a single V gene segment. In an earlier analysis of more than 500 of the donors, a V segment was called functional when productive rearrangements were above 56.7%, and segregating when the standard deviation between donors exceeded 5%. To diagnose cytomegalovirus status from the catalog of TCR beta chain sequences, a statistical classification framework was built. In a later analysis, TCR nucleotide sequences were compared against IMGT/GENE-DB human TR gene sequences so that V and J genes could be assigned. Using the TCRdist pipeline, a later analysis assigned CDR3 sequences along with most-parsimonious VDJ recombination scenarios. In a later analysis, every TCR beta chain was defined by the combination of its CDR3 amino acid sequence and its V-gene family, and reads without a unique V-gene family were dropped. In a later analysis, fewer than 650 highly shared, low-generation-probability nucleotide sequences were removed to address suspected cross-contamination and a sequencing artifact. In a later analysis, a clonal expansion index was calculated for each public chain from normalized within-repertoire ranks of inferred template counts. Generation probabilities in a later analysis came from a VDJ recombination model fitted to out-of-frame rearrangements, and those results were checked against IGoR. A later analysis scored TCR-TCR, TCR-HLA and TCR-CMV co-occurrence with hypergeometric tests, applying a repertoire-size bias correction to TCR pairs. To estimate false discovery rates, a later analysis permuted the HLA or CMV assignments 20 times. In a later analysis, co-occurring TCRs were grouped using DBSCAN, with TCRdist sequence similarity added in when clustering inside HLA-allele-positive subsets. Repertoires with fewer than 30,000 or more than 120,000 public chains, plus five repertoires with anomalous nucleotide sharing, were excluded from co-occurrence clustering. In TCRdb, the immuneACCESS table is reduced to in-frame sequences with V and J assigned. These tables do not hold every clone; where another copy was compared, an unresolved V gene accounts for under half, and the others remain unexplained. The V and J calls and clone size are taken from that table; D and trimming were inferred from the DNA. The sample yields under 200,000 clones; about 85% were counted once. Together, the top ten hold approximately 3.9% of the sample.

The cohort comprised approximately 700 healthy bone marrow donors. All cohort members were sampled while nominally healthy, although unrecorded immune exposures were likely present. The donor tested CMV seronegative, placing the donor among the 350 or so seronegative members of the cohort. Each donor provided a peripheral blood sample, and peripheral blood mononuclear cells were used for TCR beta sequencing. Genomic DNA was extracted from the blood cell samples with the Qiagen DNeasy Blood Extraction Kit. Findings and caveats that apply to the study as a whole: According to a later analysis, parvovirus B19, influenza, CMV and Epstein-Barr virus appeared linked to several top co-occurrence clusters. A total of fewer than 200 TCR beta chains were listed by the study as associated with cytomegalovirus. A further reported finding was that TCR beta sequences accurately predicted the HLA-A and HLA-B alleles for most subjects in the first cohort. Most TCR sequences were seen in very few donors, while some public TCRs were found in many individuals. In vitro tests confirmed that a few of the cytomegalovirus-associated TCR beta chains recognize cytomegalovirus antigens. At a false discovery rate of 0.05, a later analysis linked about 16,000 TCR beta sequences to specific HLA alleles. Most CMV-associated TCR beta chains appeared to be HLA-restricted in a later analysis, and the HLA associations seemed to be driven largely by CMV exposure. In this cohort, only TCR beta chains were sequenced, and detectable features were limited by the absence of alpha or paired-chain data. Compared with the roughly 700-donor mean, donors in an Asian-associated ancestry cluster had fewer N-insertions in productive TCRs, according to a later genetic analysis. The only immune exposure information available for the cohort was CMV serostatus. The authors suggested that the approach could potentially be extended to other disease states and immunological phenotypes. A later genetic analysis associated a missense DCLRE1C variant with V-gene and J-gene trimming of TCR beta chains, and an independent cohort replicated the association. In an earlier analysis of around 600 of the donors, most TCR beta V segments were observed in productive rearrangements about 87% or about 30% of the time, broadly matching IMGT annotations. About 17 rarely observed V segments, including chromosome 9 orphons, were excluded from the earlier analysis of some 590 of the donors because counts were too low. A cluster of highly shared sequence variants was judged likely to be a technical artifact of the sequencing pipeline. Presence/absence analyses assumed roughly uniform sequencing depth across donors, an assumption that may not hold. Correlated functional status among segregating V segments might reflect linkage disequilibrium, but an unknown experimental factor could not be ruled out. In both the original and validation cohorts, the classifier was reported to diagnose cytomegalovirus status with high specificity and sensitivity. Because HLA typing was missing for some donors at each locus, association tests included only the typed subset. Assigning TCR associations to individual alleles was difficult when HLA alleles, especially DR and DQ, strongly co-occurred. Compared with equally common non-associated chains, HLA-associated TCR beta chains in a later analysis were more clonally expanded and had lower generation probabilities. Some IMGT-functional V segments, including TRBV6-2 and TRBV6-3, could not be told apart with the 87-base-pair reads, so those segments were excluded. In a later analysis, TCR association rates were found to vary across HLA loci, with the most associated TCRs seen for DRB1 alleles and the fewest for HLA-C alleles.

Worth noting for this clone: Its recognized antigen is unknown. Nothing much larger sits one base from this clone, and base qualities are not available.

From the cysteine through the phenylalanine, the CDR3 covers 13 amino acids. Solely the CDR3 DNA is kept, with 39 bases framed from the first base. V lost 6 bases and J lost 1 base; the stretch between them is 9 bases long. The germline V gene (reference sequence) sets CDR1 to LNHDA and CDR2 to SQIVND. The sequenced sample consisted of PBMCs. The rearranged segments are TRBV19 and TRBJ1-1, with no reliable assignment of the D segment. This receptor was obtained from a middle-aged man in good health and CMV-seronegative. CDR3 region: CASSTLGNTEAFF. The nucleotide sequence is TGTGCCAGTAGCACCCTCGGGAACACTGAAGCTTTCTTT.